This entry describes one TCR beta chain. Its cognate antigen is unknown. Other DNA sequences in the same sample also yield this CDR3. The PCR contained 60 Vbeta and 13 Jbeta primers. Only in-frame clones appear in the TCRdb table, and some are missing; sequencing was by immunoSEQ multiplex PCR. The sample has about 180,000 clones, over 70% seen once. These data come from a study of cytomegalovirus exposure and HLA in healthy donors. General study findings and limits: The HLA-A and HLA-B alleles of most subjects were reportedly predicted accurately from TCR beta sequences. Per a prior analysis, the majority of TCR beta V segments were productive roughly 90% or roughly 30% of the time.

Each donor was healthy, and each was a bone marrow donor. V was cut by 1 base and J by 0 bases, with 7 bases left in between. Per germline, CDR1 SGHTS and CDR2 YDEGEE. The CDR3 consists of 14 residues. The specimen was PBMCs. This receptor was identified in a woman aged 25 to 39 in good health and CMV-seronegative. V usage is TRBV5-8 and J usage is TRBJ1-2, with D unresolved. The CDR3 loop reads CASSLRTANYGYTF. CDR3 coding DNA: TGTGCCAGCAGCTTGAGAACGGCTAACTATGGCTACACCTTC. The full variable domain, in which reference TRBV5-8 and TRBJ1-2 provide the parts outside the CDR3, is EAGVTQSPTHLIKTRGQQATLRCSPISGHTSVYWYQQALGLGLQFLLWYDEGEERNRGNFPPRFSGRQFPNYSSELNVNALELEDSALYLCASSLRTANYGYTFGSGTRLTVV.